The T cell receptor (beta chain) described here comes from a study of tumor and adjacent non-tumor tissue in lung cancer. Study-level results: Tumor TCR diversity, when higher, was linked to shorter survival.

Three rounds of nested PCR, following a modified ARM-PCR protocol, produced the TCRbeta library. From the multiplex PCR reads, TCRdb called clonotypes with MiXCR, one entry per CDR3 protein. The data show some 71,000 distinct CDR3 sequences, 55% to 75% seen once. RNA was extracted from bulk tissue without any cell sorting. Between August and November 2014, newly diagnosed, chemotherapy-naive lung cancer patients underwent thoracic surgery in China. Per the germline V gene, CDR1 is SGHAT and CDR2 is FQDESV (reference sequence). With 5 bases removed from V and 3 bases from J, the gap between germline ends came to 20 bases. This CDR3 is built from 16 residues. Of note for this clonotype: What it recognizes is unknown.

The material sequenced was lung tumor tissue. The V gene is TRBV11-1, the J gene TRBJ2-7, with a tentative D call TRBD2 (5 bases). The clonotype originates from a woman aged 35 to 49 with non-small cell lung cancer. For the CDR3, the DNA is TGTGCCAGCAGCATCGGGATTAGTGGGTTATACTACGAGCAGTACTTC. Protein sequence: CASSIGISGLYYEQYF.